These 24 T cell receptor beta chains were sequenced from one sample in a study of T cell changes during pregnancy in multiple sclerosis. TCRdb's table, derived via immunoSEQ multiplex PCR, lists solely in-frame clones and lacks some. Of approximately 63,000 clones listed, roughly nine tenths were seen once; the top ten hold 1% to 1.5%. The sample here was peripheral blood, taken after pregnancy. The source is a female donor in good health, enrolled as a control in a pregnancy study.

The chain employs TRBV9 and TRBJ1-3; a possible D gene is TRBD1 (5 bases). The CDR3 runs 16 residues. Trimming took 3 bases from V and 0 from J, leaving 13 bases between them. Germline assignment: CDR1 SGDLS and CDR2 YYNGEE. The CDR3 protein is CASSAGPGGSGNTIYF. The CDR3 DNA sequence: TGTGCCAGCAGCGCGGGACCGGGAGGCTCTGGAAACACCATATATTTT.

The chain couples TRBV9 to TRBJ2-1; 7 bases line up with TRBD2. V lost 1 base and J lost 2; bases outside the gene matches: 6. The CDR3 sequence is 16 residues long. Germline V CDR1 and CDR2: SGDLS, YYNGEE. The DNA of the CDR3 is TGTGCCAGCAGCGTATACGTTGGGGGGGCCTACAATGAGCAGTTCTTC. This gives the protein CASSVYVGGAYNEQFF.

This chain uses TRBV6-1 with TRBJ2-7; 11 bases map to TRBD1. Germline V lookup: CDR1 MNHNS, CDR2 SASEGT. Unmatched junction bases numbered 6, after V lost 0 bases and J lost 5 bases. The CDR3 is 16 residues long. The CDR3 here is CASSEASGQGANEQYF. The CDR3 nucleotides are TGTGCCAGCAGTGAAGCCTCCGGACAGGGGGCGAACGAGCAGTACTTC.

The chain is built from TRBV18 and TRBJ2-3; possibly TRBD1 for D (6 bases). The V end was cut by 3 bases, the J end by 4 bases, with 17 bases between. CDR3 length: 16 amino acids. Germline assignment: CDR1 KGHSH and CDR2 LQKENI. CDR3 in amino acids: CASSPPRGRSADTQYF. CDR3 nucleotides: TGTGCCAGCTCACCGCCCAGGGGCCGGTCGGCAGATACGCAGTATTTT.

The rearrangement uses TRBV11-3 and TRBJ2-5; possibly TRBD2 for D (7 bases). The CDR3 runs 16 residues. The ends were cut back, 2 bases at V and 1 base at J, with 14 bases in the middle. Per the germline V gene, CDR1 is SGHNT and CDR2 is YENEEA. CDR3 region: CASSLKWEGGQETQYF. CDR3 nucleotide sequence: TGTGCCAGCAGCTTAAAATGGGAGGGGGGCCAAGAGACCCAGTACTTC.

The count of this clone is one. The chain links TRBV14 to TRBJ1-1, with D possibly TRBD1 on 5 matching bases. CDR3 length: 15 residues. CDR1 and CDR2 from the germline V gene are SGHDN and FVKESK. The V end was cut by 4 bases, the J end by 1 base, with 13 bases between. The CDR3 loop is CASSPLGEGNTEAFF. The CDR3 region has the DNA TGTGCCAGCAGCCCACTAGGGGAGGGGAACACTGAAGCTTTCTTT.

This chain uses TRBV7-3 with TRBJ2-2; 9 nucleotides agree with TRBD1. The germline gives CDR1 SGHTA, CDR2 FQGTGA. Germline trimming cut 4 bases from V and 2 bases from J; bases unmatched to any gene: 2. The CDR3 totals 15 residues. CDR3 sequence reads: CASSWTGENTGELFF. The DNA of the CDR3 is TGTGCCAGCAGCTGGACAGGGGAAAACACCGGGGAGCTGTTTTTT.

The chain carries TRBV5-1 and TRBJ2-5, with D hard to call. The germline V gene encodes CDR1 SGHRS and CDR2 YFSETQ. V was clipped by 4 bases and J by 5 bases, with 9 bases between them. This CDR3 is built from 12 residues. The CDR3 bases are TGCGCCAGCAGCCCAATCGGGGAGACCCAGTACTTC. Encoded protein: CASSPIGETQYF. Filled out from reference TRBV5-1 and TRBJ2-5, the complete variable domain reads KAGVTQTPRYLIKTRGQQVTLSCSPISGHRSVSWYQQTPGQGLQFLFEYFSETQRNKGNFPGRFSGRQFSNSRSEMNVSTLELGDSALYLCASSPIGETQYFGPGTRLLVL.

The CDR3, as DNA: TGTGCCAGCAGTCAAGACTCGAAAATGAAGGGCTACACCTTC. Its protein is CASSQDSKMKGYTF. This chain uses TRBV6-5 with TRBJ1-2; the D is unclear. V lost 5 bases and J 8 bases, leaving 18 bases between the germline ends. This CDR3 comprises 14 residues. The germline CDR1 and CDR2 sequences are MNHEY and SVGAGI.

This sequence joins TRBV30 and TRBJ2-5, with D hard to call. This CDR3 comprises 14 residues. Germline V gene sequence: CDR1 GTSNPN, CDR2 SVGIG (reference sequence). V lost 5 bases and J 1 base, leaving 14 bases between the germline ends. CDR3 bases: TGTGCCTGGGCCCCTTTGGCAGTCCAAGAGACCCAGTACTTC. It yields the protein CAWAPLAVQETQYF.

Only a few counts were recorded for this clone. The chain recombines TRBV4-2 with TRBJ2-5; TRBD2 matches 9 bases. With 0 bases clipped from V and 4 bases from J, the junction kept 6 bases outside the gene matches. The germline V gene has CDR1 LGHNA and CDR2 YNFKEQ. The CDR3 sequence is 16 residues long. Here the CDR3 reads CASSQDLASGAETQYF. CDR3 DNA: TGTGCCAGCAGCCAAGATCTGGCTAGCGGGGCAGAGACCCAGTACTTC.

A single count supports this clone. The chain is built from TRBV30 and TRBJ1-2; D gene unclear. CDR3 length: 11 amino acids. CDR1 and CDR2 from the germline V gene are GTSNPN and SVGIG (reference sequence). Trimming removed 0 bases from V and 7 bases from J, with 6 bases in between. CDR3 bases: TGTGCCTGGAGTGTACGGGGTGGCTACACCTTC. This codes for CAWSVRGGYTF.

The chain has TRBV18 and TRBJ1-5; 9 bases are a match to TRBD1. V lost 3 bases, J lost 5 bases, and 11 bases stayed unmatched. The CDR3 contains 17 residues. Germline assignment: CDR1 KGHSH and CDR2 LQKENI. CDR3 sequence reads: CASSPEQTGGTDQPQHF. CDR3 sequence (DNA): TGTGCCAGCTCACCCGAACAAACAGGGGGCACCGATCAGCCCCAGCATTTT.

This chain connects TRBV30 to TRBJ1-6; 7 nucleotides line up with TRBD1. J was trimmed by 5 bases and V by 5 bases; bases with no gene match: 0. CDR3 size: 12 residues. Germline V gene sequence: CDR1 GTSNPN, CDR2 SVGIG (reference sequence). The CDR3 bases are TGTGCCTGGGACAGGGATAATTCACCCCTCCACTTT. This sequence encodes CAWDRDNSPLHF.

The chain has TRBV5-1 and TRBJ1-1, with D perhaps matching TRBD1 (6 bases). V was pared by 4 bases and J by 4 bases, with 20 bases between. CDR1 and CDR2 (germline): SGHRS, YFSETQ. The CDR3 is 16 residues long. CDR3 nucleotide sequence: TGCGCCAGCAGCCTCGACGGGACAATGGTTGGCACTGAAGCTTTCTTT. This gives the protein CASSLDGTMVGTEAFF.

The J gene is TRBJ2-2, the V gene TRBV7-3; D possibly corresponds to TRBD2 (6 bases). Trimming removed 6 bases from V and 1 base from J, with 15 bases in between. The CDR3 has 16 amino acids. Per the germline V gene, CDR1 is SGHTA and CDR2 is FQGTGA. Here the CDR3 reads CASSRTGSGNTGELFF. CDR3 nucleotides: TGTGCCAGCAGTAGGACGGGTAGCGGGAACACCGGGGAGCTGTTTTTT. Drawing the rest from reference TRBV7-3 and TRBJ2-2, the complete variable domain is GAGVSQTPSNKVTEKGKYVELRCDPISGHTALYWYRQSLGQGPEFLIYFQGTGAADDSGLPNDRFFAVRPEGSVSTLKIQRTERGDSAVYLCASSRTGSGNTGELFFGEGSRLTVL.

CDR3 in amino acids: CASSLSPSLDTQYF. CDR3 nucleotides: TGTGCCAGCAGCTTAAGCCCAAGTTTGGATACGCAGTATTTT. The rearrangement uses TRBV7-2 and TRBJ2-3, with D unresolved. This CDR3 is built from 14 residues. Between the trimmed V and J ends, which lost 2 bases and 6 bases, there was a span of 12 bases. CDR1 and CDR2 (germline): SGHTA, FQGNSA. The variable domain in full, with the rest retrieved from reference TRBV7-2 and TRBJ2-3, is GAGVSQSPSNKVTEKGKDVELRCDPISGHTALYWYRQSLGQGLEFLIYFQGNSAPDKSGLPSDRFSAERTGGSVSTLTIQRTQQEDSAVYLCASSLSPSLDTQYFGPGTRLTVL.

The genes are TRBV11-3 and TRBJ1-1; 8 positions agree with TRBD1. After removal of 5 bases from V and 1 base from J, the junction contained 6 bases not matched to a gene. Germline CDR1 reads SGHNT; CDR2 reads YENEEA. The CDR3 consists of 15 residues. CDR3 residues: CASSTDRGKNTEAFF. The CDR3 nucleotides are TGTGCCAGCAGCACCGACAGGGGTAAGAACACTGAAGCTTTCTTT. Full variable domain (missing parts from reference TRBV11-3 and TRBJ1-1): EAGVVQSPRYKIIEKKQPVAFWCNPISGHNTLYWYLQNLGQGPELLIRYENEEAVDDSQLPKDRFSAERLKGVDSTLKIQPAELGDSAVYLCASSTDRGKNTEAFFGQGTRLTVV.

The chain combines TRBV19 with TRBJ1-1; a weak D match, TRBD1 (6 bases). V lost 1 base and J lost 2, with 8 bases in between. The CDR3 contains 14 residues. Germline V lookup: CDR1 LNHDA, CDR2 SQIVND (reference sequence). CDR3 region: CASSIARGNTEAFF. The CDR3 DNA follows: TGTGCCAGTAGTATAGCCAGGGGAAACACTGAAGCTTTCTTT.

The chain employs TRBV5-1 and TRBJ1-4; weak D call: TRBD1 (5 bases). The CDR3 totals 17 residues. Trimming shortened V by 3 bases and J by 2 bases, and 17 bases separated the two germline ends. CDR1 is SGHRS and CDR2 is YFSETQ in the germline V gene. The CDR3 DNA reads TGCGCCAGCAGCTCGAACTCCCCCGGGGGGACTAATGAAAAACTGTTTTTT. Its protein is CASSSNSPGGTNEKLFF.

This clone was picked up one time. This chain uses TRBV19 with TRBJ1-2; no clear D gene. V lost 5 bases and J 5 bases, leaving 15 bases between the germline ends. Germline lookup yields CDR1 LNHDA and CDR2 SQIVND (reference sequence). CDR3 size: 14 residues. The CDR3 here is CASSAGPLSYGYTF. As DNA, the CDR3 is TGTGCCAGTAGTGCAGGTCCCTTGTCTTATGGCTACACCTTC.

The chain is built from TRBV6-1 and TRBJ1-2, with 7 bases matching TRBD1. Trimming at V came to 1 base and at J to 8 bases, leaving 4 bases not matched to a gene. The CDR3 totals 13 residues. The germline CDR1 and CDR2 sequences are MNHNS and SASEGT. CDR3 bases: TGTGCCAGCAGTGAAGGAAGGGGGCAGGGCTACACCTTC. Protein sequence: CASSEGRGQGYTF.

The V gene is TRBV5-1, the J gene TRBJ2-7; 10 bases match TRBD1. The CDR3 contains 14 residues. Germline assignment: CDR1 SGHRS and CDR2 YFSETQ. J was trimmed by 5 bases and V by 2 bases; bases with no gene match: 4. The CDR3 loop reads CASSLGDRGHEQYF. CDR3 DNA: TGCGCCAGCAGCTTAGGGGACAGGGGCCACGAGCAGTACTTC.

The gene calls are TRBV5-4 and TRBJ2-1; 8 bases line up with TRBD1. Germline V gene lookup returns CDR1 SGHNT and CDR2 YYREEE (reference sequence). V gave up 2 bases and J gave up 8 bases; unmatched junction bases: 3. The CDR3 runs to 13 residues. CDR3 sequence (DNA): TGTGCCAGCAGCTTCGACAGGGGTCATGAGCAGTTCTTC. This gives the protein CASSFDRGHEQFF.